This is a list of T cell receptor beta chains from one sample in a study of shared clonotypes between healthy human individuals. Produced via immunoSEQ multiplex PCR; TCRdb's table is partial and in-frame only. The sample lists about 2.4 million clones; roughly 93% were seen once. Sequencing was carried out using naive CD4+ T cells from PBMCs. These receptors all come from a man aged 18 to 29 in good health. Some clones in this sample may be carry-over from other donors' samples. The CDR3 runs from the conserved cysteine through the conserved F or W. Fields, in order: clone size, D gene, J gene, V gene, CDR3 DNA, CDR3 protein. The D gene is left open where the match is weak. Expanded clones are given a class, and other clones once, few, many or no size at all.

- | TRBD1 | TRBJ2-4 | TRBV18 | TGTGCCAGCTCACCACTGAGGGGGCAGGACATTCAGTACTTC | CASSPLRGQDIQYF
- | - | TRBJ2-7 | TRBV18 | TGTGCCAGCTCACCCGGGACTGACACCTACGAGCAGTACTTC | CASSPGTDTYEQYF
- | - | TRBJ2-7 | TRBV11-2 | TGTGCCAGCAGCTTAAGTTGGCAATTTTACGAGCAGTACTTC | CASSLSWQFYEQYF
- | - | TRBJ2-1 | TRBV5-6 | TGTGCCAGCAGCTTGGCCGGGGCTAGGGAGCAGTTCTTC | CASSLAGAREQFF
once | TRBD2 | TRBJ2-1 | TRBV15 | TGTGCCACCAGCCAAATTAGCGGGAGGGCCGGGGGGGCGTTCTTC | CATSQISGRAGGAFF
- | TRBD2 | TRBJ2-3 | TRBV4-2 | TGTGCCAGCAGCCAAGATGGGGCGGGAGTCAGAGATACGCAGTATTTT | CASSQDGAGVRDTQYF
few | TRBD1 | TRBJ1-5 | TRBV19 | TGTGCCAGTAGTATCCGCAGGGGGAGCAATCAGCCCCAGCATTTT | CASSIRRGSNQPQHF
- | - | TRBJ1-1 | TRBV28 | TGTGCCAGCAGCCCCGGGTTGTTGAACACTGAAGCTTTCTTT | CASSPGLLNTEAFF
- | - | TRBJ1-4 | TRBV7-2 | TGTGCCAGCAGCTTAGTGGGAGGAGTACGTGAAAAACTGTTTTTT | CASSLVGGVREKLFF
- | TRBD1 | TRBJ2-7 | TRBV5-4 | TGTGCCAGCAGCGTGGGACAGGGAGGACTCGAGCAGTACTTC | CASSVGQGGLEQYF
- | - | TRBJ2-1 | TRBV9 | TGTGCCAGCAGCTTATCAGGACAAGACCGTGAGCAGTTCTTC | CASSLSGQDREQFF
- | - | TRBJ2-7 | TRBV7-2 | TGTGCCAGCACTTCGACCTACGAGCAGTACTTC | CASTSTYEQYF
- | - | TRBJ2-7 | TRBV18 | TGTGCCAGCTCAGCCCCAGGGTCGTGGAGCTCCTACGAGCAGTACTTC | CASSAPGSWSSYEQYF
- | - | TRBJ1-2 | TRBV27 | TGTGCCAGCAGTGCCACAAAGCCCGGGGGGCCACCTTATGGCTACACCTTC | CASSATKPGGPPYGYTF
- | - | TRBJ1-5 | TRBV7-2 | TGTGCCAGCAGCTTCCACAGGGGCAATCAGCCCCAGCATTTT | CASSFHRGNQPQHF
- | - | TRBJ2-7 | TRBV4-1 | TGCGCCAGCAGCCAAGCGGCGACAAACACCTACGAGCAGTACTTC | CASSQAATNTYEQYF
- | - | TRBJ1-5 | TRBV30 | TGTGCCTGGAGTGAGGGGGGCCCTCAGCCCCAGCATTTT | CAWSEGGPQPQHF
- | TRBD1 | TRBJ2-1 | TRBV11-3 | TGTGCCAGCAGCTTTACAGGGGATTGGTACAATGAGCAGTTCTTC | CASSFTGDWYNEQFF
- | - | TRBJ1-3 | TRBV5-1 | TGCGCCAGCAGCAACCCGACGGCTGGAAACACCATATATTTT | CASSNPTAGNTIYF
- | - | TRBJ1-4 | TRBV30 | TGTGCCTGGAGTCTCGGGGCGCCATCTGAAAAACTGTTTTTT | CAWSLGAPSEKLFF
- | - | TRBJ1-5 | TRBV6-1 | TGTGCCACGGGGTTACAGGTCACGGGCAATCAGCCCCAGCATTTT | CATGLQVTGNQPQHF
- | - | TRBJ1-2 | TRBV18 | TGTGCCAGCTCAAGAGGGGGAGGAGAAGGCTACACCTTC | CASSRGGGEGYTF